There are many counts of the clone carrying this T cell receptor (beta chain). The antigen remains unidentified. Production of TCR cDNA was by 5'RACE template switching, which also added a universal primer site and UMIs. TCRdb processed the 5' RACE reads anew with MiXCR; each CDR3 protein has one entry. The table includes some 500,000 distinct CDR3 sequences, approximately 12% detected once. The CDR3 extends over 15 amino acids. J lost 5 bases, V lost 5 bases, and 7 bases had no gene match. CDR1 is MNHEY and CDR2 is SMNVEV in the germline V gene (reference sequence). The sample originates from a study of T cells after yellow fever vaccination. General study results and limits: The booster saw the reappearance of most primary-vaccination clones (around 96% CD4, about 85% CD8). A limited proportion of clonotypes was detected within both the CD4 and CD8 compartments.

This specimen was PBMCs, taken on the day of the yellow fever booster vaccination. This clonotype was sampled from a man aged 30 to 45 who received the YFV17D yellow fever vaccine. V is TRBV27 and J is TRBJ2-7, with 12 bases identical to TRBD1. This CDR3 is CASSLAGTGGHEQYF. In DNA, the CDR3 is TGTGCCAGCAGTCTGGCCGGGACAGGGGGCCACGAGCAGTACTTC.